This T cell receptor (beta chain) was sequenced in a study of blood T cell repertoires in COVID-19. CDR1 and CDR2 (germline): LGHNA, YNFKEQ. With 0 bases removed from V and 6 bases from J, the gap between germline ends came to 12 bases. The CDR3 runs to 15 residues. Method: immunoSEQ multiplex PCR; TCRdb's copy keeps in-frame clones and lacks some. The sample consists of roughly 300,000 clones, 92% of them appearing once. This clone came up once. The sequencing input was PBMCs or T cells enriched from blood (not recorded which). The chain is built from TRBV4-2 and TRBJ1-5; maybe TRBD1 (5 bases). This receptor was identified in a young woman who had recovered from COVID-19. The DNA of the CDR3 is TGTGCCAGCAGCCAAGATCAGGGAAAGGGTCAGCCCCAGCATTTT. As protein: CASSQDQGKGQPQHF.